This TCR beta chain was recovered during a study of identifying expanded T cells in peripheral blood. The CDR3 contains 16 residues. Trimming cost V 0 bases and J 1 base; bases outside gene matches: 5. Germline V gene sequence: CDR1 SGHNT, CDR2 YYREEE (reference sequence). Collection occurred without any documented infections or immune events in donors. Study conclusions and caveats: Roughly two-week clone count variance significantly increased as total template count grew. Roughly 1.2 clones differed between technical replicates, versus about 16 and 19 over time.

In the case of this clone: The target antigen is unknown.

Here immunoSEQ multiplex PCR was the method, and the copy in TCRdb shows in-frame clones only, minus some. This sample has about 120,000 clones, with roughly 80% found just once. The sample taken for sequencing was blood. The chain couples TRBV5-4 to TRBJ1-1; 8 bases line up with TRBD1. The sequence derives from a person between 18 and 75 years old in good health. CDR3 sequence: CASSLGTGKRNTEAFF. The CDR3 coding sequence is TGTGCCAGCAGCTTGGGGACAGGGAAGAGGAACACTGAAGCTTTCTTT.